This TCR beta chain emerged from a study of shared clonotypes between healthy human individuals (dated by TCRdb to the early 2020s). General notes on the study: The cohort included three men and a couple of women between 18 and 49 years of age. For each donor, three plates each were used for CD4 naive and CD4 memory, two plates were used for CD8 naive, and one plate was used for CD8 memory. To estimate repertoire size and how much clonotype sharing occurs between individuals, the study deeply sequenced the blood TCR repertoires of about five healthy adults. Different laboratories and diverse techniques were used to prepare libraries and sequence TCR repertoires, to increase sequencing depth and limit assay-specific biases. Leukapheresis yielded between about 0.8 and 9.5 billion PBMCs per donor. On the study overall, not on this receptor specifically: Naive subsets generally had larger estimated clonotype richness than memory subsets did. Sampling was restricted to blood, and TCR repertoires in tissues likely differ from the TCR repertoires found in blood. About 4.5% of naive CD4, roughly 3.6% of naive CD8, about 2.5% of memory CD4, and 0.4% of memory CD8 clonotypes were shared across several donors. Clonotypes shared by all four sorted-subset donors showed higher generation probabilities than non-shared clonotypes. Rarefaction of sorted-subset datasets indicated incomplete sequencing despite the large sequencing depth. The genetic and exposure-history diversity represented was limited by the small number of donors. Pairwise subsampling led to the expectation that sequencing depth would affect the degree of clonotype sharing among donors.

CD8 naive samples were CD45RO-negative cells positively selected for CCR7, giving a CD45RA+CCR7+ population that excluded TemRA cells. Healthy HIV-negative adults with no recently reported acute infections or vaccinations were included as donors. Every donor was a Caucasian adult living in Nashville, Tennessee, USA. Blood was obtained by leukapheresis, after which PBMCs were separated by Ficoll-Histopaque density gradient centrifugation and cryopreserved in liquid nitrogen vapor phase. Analytical flow cytometry was used to check the purity and quantity of each magnetically sorted T cell population. Genomic DNA was isolated from every sorted fraction and measured by UV absorbance on a Nanodrop 2000c. Using the deep immunoSEQ assay, multiplex PCR amplified TCR CDR3 regions from genomic DNA. Extracted genomic DNA from each cell subset was distributed evenly across all wells of several immunoSEQ 96-well plates, and each plate was treated as a replicate. For sorted subsets, roughly 200 ng of genomic DNA, equivalent to around 29,000 T cell genomes, went into each replicate PCR. Purified libraries were measured with a Qubit 3.0 fluorometer, size-checked on a Bioanalyzer 2100, and measured again with the KAPA Library Quantification kit. A separate single-read 150-cycle Illumina NextSeq 550 flow cell was used to sequence each immunoSEQ 96-well plate. The study's processing was this. The immunoSEQ output contained only junctional sequences without quality scores, so filtering could not match that applied to full-length reads. Sequences were annotated with PyIR, a Python wrapper for IgBLAST v1.9, using IMGT germline references to assign V/J genes and CDR3. Reads were filtered out if the reads had weak V/J assignments (E-value above 1e-6), no CDR3, stop codons, out-of-frame junctions, or ambiguous translated residues. A V3J clonotype was defined by an identical inferred V gene, J gene, and CDR3 amino acid sequence. To compute the percentage overlap between repertoires, the number of shared unique clonotypes was divided by the size of the smaller repertoire. RTK rarefaction, the Chao1 estimator, and Recon v2.1 estimates of unobserved clonotypes were used to assess repertoire richness. Generation probabilities for all TCRbeta clonotypes obtained by the gDNA method from a handful of donors were computed using OLGA. Imported from immuneACCESS, the table was reduced by TCRdb to in-frame sequences with V and J called. These copies leave out some clones; in studies compared against another copy, an unresolved V gene accounts for under half, and the cause of the remainder is not known. Clonal size and the V and J genes are those of that table, whereas D and trimming came from the DNA. The sample records about 2.1 million clones, just under 95% of which are singletons. In total, the top ten clones hold less than 2% of the sample.

As concerns this clone: Which antigen it targets is not known. Base qualities were left out, and no much larger clone turns up one base away.

This sequence was found in a young man in good health. Some clones in this sample may be carry-over from other donors' samples. The specimen was naive CD8+ T cells from PBMCs. The sample's cell subset or site label, in plain terms: CD45RA+CCR7+.

CDR3 reads: CASMKLESGEQYF. The DNA sequence is TGTGCCAGCATGAAACTAGAGTCGGGCGAGCAGTACTTC. The V gene is TRBV27 and the J gene is TRBJ2-7; TRBD2 might be the D gene, on 5 matching bases. The CDR3 spans 13 residues, from the cysteine through the phenylalanine. Only the CDR3 region is kept as DNA, spanning 39 bases read in frame from base 1. The V and J ends are trimmed by 7 bases and 6 bases, leaving 16 bases between them. CDR1 and CDR2 are read off the germline V gene (reference sequence) as MNHEY and SMNVEV.